Shown below are 20 T cell receptor beta chains from a single sample sequenced in a study of blood T cell repertoires in COVID-19. Assay used: immunoSEQ multiplex PCR; TCRdb lists only in-frame clones, some missing. The sample holds about 63,000 clones, roughly three quarters seen once. Sequencing used peripheral blood. The receptors here all came from an elderly woman with acute or convalescent COVID-19.

This clone is a singleton in its sample. The CDR3 DNA follows: TGCAGCGTTGACGACAGGGACAGGCCCAATCAGCCCCAGCATTTT. Its translation is CSVDDRDRPNQPQHF. V and J are TRBV29-1 and TRBJ1-5; 8 bases align to TRBD1. This CDR3 contains 15 residues. Germline CDR1 is SQVTM and CDR2 is ANQGSEA. After removal of 3 bases from V and 3 bases from J, the junction contained 7 bases not matched to a gene.

V gene TRBV6-5 combines with J gene TRBJ2-2; TRBD1 might be the D (5 bases). Germline CDR1 reads MNHEY; CDR2 reads SVGAGI. This CDR3 comprises 14 residues. Trimming stripped 7 bases from V and 2 bases from J, with 11 bases between. Written as DNA, the CDR3 is TGTGCCAGCATCCTTAGGGGTAACACCGGGGAGCTGTTTTTT. Translating gives CASILRGNTGELFF.

CDR3 loop: CASSTTAGGSGNTIYF. The CDR3, as DNA: TGTGCCAGCTCAACGACAGCCGGGGGCTCTGGAAACACCATATATTTT. The rearrangement links TRBV18 to TRBJ1-3; D might be TRBD1 (5 bases). Trimming cost V 5 bases and J 0 bases, with 14 bases left between them. This CDR3 has 16 residues. CDR1 KGHSH and CDR2 LQKENI come from the germline V gene.

This clone was counted a few times. CDR3 residues: CASSQDTVEQYF. The CDR3 bases are TGTGCCAGCAGCCAAGATACGGTAGAGCAGTACTTC. The V call is TRBV14, the J call TRBJ2-7; D unclear. CDR1 SGHDN and CDR2 FVKESK come from the germline V gene. Trimming removed 0 bases from V and 7 bases from J, with 7 bases in between. The CDR3 is made up of 12 amino acids.

The rearrangement joins TRBV7-9 to TRBJ2-5; D ambiguous. The germline CDR1 and CDR2 sequences are SEHNR and FQNEAQ (reference sequence). V was clipped by 5 bases and J by 2 bases, with 6 bases between them. This CDR3 comprises 12 residues. Here the CDR3 reads CASSRVQETQYF. The CDR3 nucleotides read TGTGCCAGCAGCCGAGTACAAGAGACCCAGTACTTC. The complete variable domain, with remaining parts taken from reference TRBV7-9 and TRBJ2-5, reads DTGVSQNPRHKITKRGQNVTFRCDPISEHNRLYWYRQTLGQGPEFLTYFQNEAQLEKSRLLSDRFSAERPKGSFSTLEIQRTEQGDSAMYLCASSRVQETQYFGPGTRLLVL.

This chain connects TRBV6-5 to TRBJ1-1, with TRBD1 as a possible D gene (6 bases). This CDR3 is 15 amino acids long. CDR1 is MNHEY and CDR2 is SVGAGI in the germline V gene. V was cut by 5 bases and J by 6 bases, with 19 bases left in between. DNA for the CDR3: TGTGCCAGCAGTACCCGAGGGGGTTGGAGAGCTGAAGCTTTCTTT. It specifies CASSTRGGWRAEAFF.

This chain links TRBV2 with TRBJ2-2; D call uncertain. Trimming left V 5 bases short and J 7 bases short, with 11 bases between. Germline CDR1 is SNHLY and CDR2 is FYNNEI. The CDR3 sequence is 13 residues long. Here the CDR3 DNA reads TGTGCCAGCAGTTCTGTTTTAGTCGGGGAGCTGTTTTTT. The encoded protein is CASSSVLVGELFF. The complete variable domain, with remaining parts taken from reference TRBV2 and TRBJ2-2, reads EPEVTQTPSHQVTQMGQEVILRCVPISNHLYFYWYRQILGQKVEFLVSFYNNEISEKSEIFDDQFSVERPDGSNFTLKIRSTKLEDSAMYFCASSSVLVGELFFGEGSRLTVL.

The V call is TRBV5-1, the J call TRBJ2-1; 7 nucleotides match TRBD2. V was clipped by 4 bases and J by 8 bases; unmatched bases: 12. Germline lookup yields CDR1 SGHRS and CDR2 YFSETQ. The CDR3 consists of 15 residues. The CDR3 protein is CASSRPSGGFDEQFF. In nucleotides, the CDR3 is TGCGCCAGCAGCCGTCCTAGCGGAGGTTTCGATGAGCAGTTCTTC.

The rearrangement uses TRBV5-4 and TRBJ2-1; possible D gene TRBD2, 5 bases. Germline V gene data show CDR1 as SGHNT and CDR2 as YYREEE (reference sequence). The length of the CDR3 is 14 residues. The ends were cut back, 4 bases at V and 0 bases at J, with 8 bases in the middle. The CDR3 DNA follows: TGTGCCAGCAGCCCACGGGGCTCCTACAATGAGCAGTTCTTC. Translated: CASSPRGSYNEQFF.

This clone was picked up a small number of times. The CDR3 DNA reads TGTGCCAGCAGCTTTTTCCAGGGTAGGAATTCACCCCTCCACTTT. It specifies CASSFFQGRNSPLHF. The V gene is TRBV13, the J gene TRBJ1-6, with a possible D match to TRBD1 (5 bases). The CDR3 length is 15 residues. V was trimmed by 3 bases and J by 7 bases, leaving 13 bases between them. In germline, CDR1 is PRHDT, CDR2 FYEKMQ (reference sequence).

The chain combines TRBV28 with TRBJ2-7; D perhaps matches TRBD2 (6 bases). V shed 6 bases and J shed 3 bases, with 15 bases lying between them. Germline CDR1 is MDHEN and CDR2 is SYDVKM. The CDR3 totals 14 residues. CDR3 bases: TGTGCCAGCAGCCAACGGACTAACTTCTACGAGCAGTACTTC. Its protein is CASSQRTNFYEQYF.

V usage is TRBV28 and J usage is TRBJ1-3; possible D gene TRBD1, 6 bases. In germline, CDR1 is MDHEN, CDR2 SYDVKM. This CDR3 is 16 amino acids long. V dropped 5 bases and J dropped 2 bases, with 16 bases sitting between them. CDR3 bases: TGTGCCAGCAGTACCACCCCCCACAGGGCTGGAAACACCATATATTTT. It specifies CASSTTPHRAGNTIYF.

This chain connects TRBV5-6 to TRBJ2-4, with 9 bases identical to TRBD1. The junction had 7 bases not matched to a gene; V was cut back by 0 bases and J by 9 bases. CDR3 length equals 15 residues. Germline V gene sequence: CDR1 SGHDT, CDR2 YYEEEE. CDR3: CASSLAGTGITIQYF. The CDR3 DNA reads as TGTGCCAGCAGCTTGGCCGGGACAGGGATAACCATTCAGTACTTC. Based on the CDR3 plus reference TRBV5-6 and TRBJ2-4, the full variable domain is DAGVTQSPTHLIKTRGQQVTLRCSPKSGHDTVSWYQQALGQGPQFIFQYYEEEERQRGNFPDRFSGHQFPNYSSELNVNALLLGDSALYLCASSLAGTGITIQYFGAGTRLSVL.

This clone was found a few times. V usage is TRBV13 and J usage is TRBJ1-1; D gene ambiguous. The germline CDR1 and CDR2 sequences are PRHDT and FYEKMQ (reference sequence). Trimming cost V 5 bases and J 11 bases, with 18 bases left between them. CDR3 length: 13 residues. The CDR3 DNA reads TGTGCCAGCAGCCCCGCCCGAGGCAGATTTGCTTTCTTT. Translated, it gives CASSPARGRFAFF.

This clone was seen a few times. The chain is built from TRBV21-1 and TRBJ1-6; the table's D call of TRBD1 was not tested on the DNA. TRBV21-1 is annotated as a pseudogene. The CDR3 has 21 residues. The CDR3, as DNA: TGTGCCAGCAGCAAATCTGGATCGGACAGGGCAATCAGCTCCTATAATTCACCCCTCCACTTT. Translated: CASSKSGSDRAISSYNSPLHF.

V is TRBV30 and J is TRBJ1-2; D is undetermined. Deletions cut 7 bases from V and 5 bases from J, with 14 bases between. The CDR3 is 12 residues long. Germline V gives CDR1 GTSNPN, CDR2 SVGIG (reference sequence). The CDR3 sequence: CASLAAVYGYTF. DNA for the CDR3: TGTGCCTCTCTAGCGGCAGTTTATGGCTACACCTTC.

The chain recombines TRBV7-8 with TRBJ2-7; D gene ambiguous. There are 11 residues in the CDR3. V lost 5 bases, J lost 4 bases, and 6 bases lay in between. CDR1 and CDR2 (germline): SGHVS, FQNEAQ. The CDR3 loop reads CASSAQYEQYF. The CDR3 DNA reads TGTGCCAGCAGCGCACAGTACGAGCAGTACTTC.

The V gene is TRBV29-1, the J gene TRBJ1-2, with a weak D call TRBD1 (5 bases). From germline, CDR1 is SQVTM and CDR2 ANQGSEA. V shed 6 bases and J shed 6 bases, with 11 bases lying between them. This CDR3 comprises 11 residues. The CDR3 bases are TGCAGCGTCCTGGGGCAAGATGGCTACACCTTC. Amino acid sequence: CSVLGQDGYTF.

The chain carries TRBV2 and TRBJ2-3; 15 positions match TRBD2. Trimming took 4 bases from V and 7 from J; bases not matched to a gene: 3. The germline gives CDR1 SNHLY, CDR2 FYNNEI. There are 15 residues in the CDR3. The CDR3 protein is CASSGGLAGGNTQYF. CDR3 bases: TGTGCCAGCAGTGGGGGACTAGCGGGAGGAAATACGCAGTATTTT.

V and J are TRBV28 and TRBJ1-4; 9 bases fit TRBD1. Germline V gives CDR1 MDHEN, CDR2 SYDVKM. The CDR3 is 15 amino acids. J lost 5 bases, V lost 5 bases, and 6 bases had no gene match. CDR3 coding DNA: TGTGCCAGCAGTCCCGAGGGGACAGGGAATGAAAAACTGTTTTTT. Protein sequence: CASSPEGTGNEKLFF.